The 28 T cell receptor beta chains below come from one sample, sequenced in a study of early T cells in non-severe SARS-CoV-2 infection. Via MiXCR, TCRdb re-called the 5' RACE reads, giving one row per CDR3 protein. This sample has under 140,000 distinct CDR3 sequences, with around 13% found just once. The source was whole blood, collected at baseline. Every receptor here comes from an adult who was a healthcare worker with PCR-confirmed SARS-CoV-2 infection or an uninfected control (not recorded which).

The V gene is TRBV29-1, the J gene TRBJ1-1; the D is unclear. With 6 bases removed from V and 3 bases from J, the gap between germline ends came to 14 bases. Germline V gene lookup returns CDR1 SQVTM and CDR2 ANQGSEA. The CDR3 contains 13 residues. Here the CDR3 DNA reads TGCAGCGTCGAAAGAGAAGTGCACACTGAAGCTTTCTTT. Translation gives CSVEREVHTEAFF.

In this sample, this clonotype turned up a few times. The chain combines TRBV2 with TRBJ2-5, with 13 bases identical to TRBD2. Germline V gene lookup returns CDR1 SNHLY and CDR2 FYNNEI. CDR3 length: 15 residues. The V gene end was trimmed by 8 bases and the J gene end by 6 bases; junction bases not matched to a gene: 9. The CDR3 nucleotides read TGTGCCAGCGGGATACTAGCGGGGGGGCGGAAGACCCAGTACTTC. Protein: CASGILAGGRKTQYF.

DNA for the CDR3: TGTGCCAGCAGCCAAGGGTCACTCAATGAGCAGTTCTTC. Amino acid sequence: CASSQGSLNEQFF. The chain recombines TRBV14 with TRBJ2-1; D is uncertain. Trimming took 1 base from V and 6 from J, leaving 7 bases between them. CDR3 length: 13 amino acids. CDR1 and CDR2 (germline): SGHDN, FVKESK.

The genes are TRBV5-1 and TRBJ2-5; D not resolved. Germline lookup yields CDR1 SGHRS and CDR2 YFSETQ. The CDR3 spans 13 residues. Trimming stripped 4 bases from V and 0 bases from J, with 7 bases between. CDR3 in amino acids: CASSRAYQETQYF. The CDR3 DNA reads TGCGCCAGCAGCCGGGCCTACCAAGAGACCCAGTACTTC.

The V call is TRBV19, the J call TRBJ2-2, with TRBD2 matching over 9 bases. Unmatched junction bases numbered 3, after V lost 7 bases and J lost 0 bases. CDR3 length: 15 amino acids. Germline V gives CDR1 LNHDA, CDR2 SQIVND (reference sequence). The DNA of the CDR3 is TGTGCCAGTACTTCTAGCGGGACGAACACCGGGGAGCTGTTTTTT. Protein: CASTSSGTNTGELFF.

This clonotype was seen at least ten times. The V and J genes are TRBV25-1 and TRBJ1-6, with TRBD1 matching 7 bases. The CDR3 extends over 15 amino acids. The germline V gene encodes CDR1 MGHDK and CDR2 SYGVNS. The trim removed 2 bases at V and 5 bases at J, leaving 3 bases unmatched. The CDR3 sequence: CASSERDSNNSPLHF. DNA of the CDR3: TGTGCCAGCAGTGAAAGGGACAGTAATAATTCACCCCTCCACTTT.

This clonotype occurred a few times. The rearrangement uses TRBV12-3 or TRBV12-4 and TRBJ1-1; 8 bases are a match to TRBD1. V was pared by 2 bases and J by 0 bases, with 2 bases of the junction left unmatched. The CDR3 has 15 amino acids. The CDR3 DNA reads TGTGCCAGCAGTTTACAGGGGGCGGTGAACACTGAAGCTTTCTTT. It translates to CASSLQGAVNTEAFF.

In this sample, this clonotype turned up many times. The chain is built from TRBV29-1 and TRBJ1-2; D gene uncertain. The germline V and J ends were trimmed by 6 bases and 2 bases, with 16 bases remaining between them. The CDR3 loop spans 14 amino acids. Germline CDR1 and CDR2: SQVTM and ANQGSEA. This chain's CDR3 is CSVAPVEENYGYTF. As DNA, the CDR3 is TGCAGCGTCGCCCCAGTAGAAGAGAACTATGGCTACACCTTC. Full variable domain (missing parts from reference TRBV29-1 and TRBJ1-2): SAVISQKPSRDICQRGTSLTIQCQVDSQVTMMFWYRQQPGQSLTLIATANQGSEATYESGFVIDKFPISRPNLTFSTLTVSNMSPEDSSIYLCSVAPVEENYGYTFGSGTRLTVV.

This clonotype has a count of ten or more. The V and J genes are TRBV28 and TRBJ1-5, with 8 bases lining up with TRBD1. Germline V lookup: CDR1 MDHEN, CDR2 SYDVKM. Unmatched junction bases numbered 6, after V lost 6 bases and J lost 5 bases. The CDR3 runs to 14 residues. In DNA, the CDR3 is TGTGCCAGCAGGCCACAGGGGGGTCATCAGCCCCAGCATTTT. As protein: CASRPQGGHQPQHF.

This clonotype was counted at least ten times. Here the CDR3 reads CASSPSDGPRSEQYF. CDR3 sequence (DNA): TGTGCCAGCAGTCCTTCGGACGGACCCCGGTCCGAGCAGTACTTC. The chain recombines TRBV28 with TRBJ2-7; D gene ambiguous. Trimming shortened V by 5 bases and J by 6 bases, and 20 bases separated the two germline ends. CDR1 and CDR2 from the germline V gene are MDHEN and SYDVKM. This CDR3 region has 15 residues.

There are many counts of this clonotype. This sequence joins TRBV20-1 and TRBJ1-5, with D tentatively TRBD1 (6 bases). CDR1 and CDR2 (germline): DFQATT, SNEGSKA (reference sequence). The CDR3 consists of 12 residues. V lost 3 bases and J 7 bases, leaving 10 bases between the germline ends. CDR3 in amino acids: CSASSGEQPQHF. The DNA for the CDR3 is TGCAGTGCTAGTTCAGGGGAGCAGCCCCAGCATTTT.

The rearrangement uses TRBV7-2 and TRBJ1-6, with D possibly TRBD1 on 6 matching bases. Germline CDR1 is SGHTA and CDR2 is FQGNSA. The CDR3 runs to 15 residues. V lost 5 bases and J 7 bases, leaving 15 bases between the germline ends. The DNA of the CDR3 is TGTGCCAGCAGCCTCTCTCCAGGGGAGAATTCACCCCTCCACTTT. Its translation: CASSLSPGENSPLHF.

V usage is TRBV28 and J usage is TRBJ1-1, with no clear D. The CDR3 extends over 11 amino acids. The V gene's germline CDR1 is MDHEN and CDR2 SYDVKM. Between the trimmed V and J ends, which lost 10 bases and 2 bases, there was a span of 8 bases. The CDR3, as DNA: TGTGCCACGTGGGGAAACACTGAAGCTTTCTTT. It encodes CATWGNTEAFF.

CDR3 coding DNA: TGTGCCAGCTCACCACCGCAGTTGGGACAGGGTATTCAGCCCCAGCATTTT. This encodes CASSPPQLGQGIQPQHF. The V call is TRBV18, the J call TRBJ1-5; 9 nucleotides align to TRBD1. The CDR3 has 17 residues. CDR1 is KGHSH and CDR2 is LQKENI in the germline V gene. V was pared by 0 bases and J by 6 bases, with 9 bases of the junction left unmatched. Drawing the rest from reference TRBV18 and TRBJ1-5, the complete variable domain is NAGVMQNPRHLVRRRGQEARLRCSPMKGHSHVYWYRQLPEEGLKFMVYLQKENIIDESGMPKERFSAEFPKEGPSILRIQQVVRGDSAAYFCASSPPQLGQGIQPQHFGDGTRLSIL.

A few counts support this clonotype. The chain is built from TRBV2 and TRBJ1-6; TRBD1 matches at 12 bases. The CDR3 totals 15 residues. From germline, CDR1 is SNHLY and CDR2 FYNNEI. The J segment lost 7 bases and the V segment lost 7 bases, leaving 5 bases of the junction unmatched. The chain's CDR3 is CASNRDRGPNSPLHF. CDR3 bases: TGTGCCAGCAACAGGGACAGGGGGCCCAATTCACCCCTCCACTTT.

The V and J genes are TRBV12-3 or TRBV12-4 and TRBJ1-1; 9 bases are a match to TRBD1. Trimming removed 6 bases from V and 5 bases from J; junction bases left unmatched: 10. This CDR3 contains 15 residues. The CDR3 protein is CASSVPTDRGTEAFF. The CDR3 DNA reads as TGTGCCAGCAGCGTACCGACGGACAGGGGAACTGAAGCTTTCTTT.

This clonotype was picked up a small number of times. V is TRBV6-4 and J is TRBJ2-2; D uncertain. The V end was cut by 0 bases, the J end by 0 bases, with 8 bases between. The CDR3 consists of 16 residues. CDR1 is MRHNA, CDR2 SNTAGT, per germline. The CDR3 protein is CASSDSAATNTGELFF. The CDR3 DNA reads as TGTGCCAGCAGTGACTCAGCAGCCACGAACACCGGGGAGCTGTTTTTT.

This clonotype was picked up many times. V and J are TRBV12-3 or TRBV12-4 and TRBJ1-1, with D possibly TRBD1 on 6 matching bases. The length of the CDR3 is 12 residues. V lost 4 bases and J lost 5, with 8 bases in between. CDR3 DNA sequence: TGTGCCAGCAGTTCACAGGGAACTGAAGCTTTCTTT. As protein: CASSSQGTEAFF.

There are a few counts of this clonotype. The V and J genes are TRBV6-1 and TRBJ1-1; D is unclear. Germline values: CDR1 MNHNS, CDR2 SASEGT. The CDR3 has 14 residues. V was pared by 5 bases and J by 2 bases, with 12 bases between. This chain's CDR3 is CASSSGGINTEAFF. Here the CDR3 DNA reads TGTGCCAGCAGTAGCGGTGGGATCAACACTGAAGCTTTCTTT.

This clonotype was seen at least ten times. V and J are TRBV18 and TRBJ1-3; D gene unclear. V lost 3 bases and J 0 bases, leaving 15 bases between the germline ends. The CDR3 is 17 amino acids. The germline gives CDR1 KGHSH, CDR2 LQKENI. CDR3 residues: CASSPLEQTRSGNTIYF. DNA for the CDR3: TGTGCCAGCTCACCGCTGGAGCAGACTCGCTCTGGAAACACCATATATTTT.

This chain's CDR3 is CASSLSPGGFTEAFF. As DNA, the CDR3 is TGTGCCAGCAGCTTAAGTCCGGGAGGGTTCACTGAAGCTTTCTTT. This chain uses TRBV7-2 with TRBJ1-1; D ambiguous. The V end was cut by 2 bases, the J end by 4 bases, with 14 bases between. Looked up from germline, CDR1 is SGHTA and CDR2 is FQGNSA. The CDR3 extends over 15 amino acids.

This clonotype was seen a few times. At one boundary the junction diverges from the germline segment, which might be a read error. The V gene is TRBV7-2, the J gene TRBJ2-1; 15 bases line up with TRBD2. CDR3 length: 16 amino acids. Germline CDR1 is SGHTA and CDR2 is FQGNSA. The CDR3 DNA follows: TGTGCCAGCAGTCTTGTAGGGACTAGCGGGGGGCCCTTCTCGATCTTC. Translated, it gives CASSLVGTSGGPFSIF.

This clonotype has a handful of counts. V gene TRBV10-1 combines with J gene TRBJ2-1, with D possibly matching TRBD2 (6 bases). CDR1 is WNHNN and CDR2 is SYGVQD in the germline V gene (reference sequence). The V and J ends lost 0 bases and 0 bases respectively, with 12 bases between them. This CDR3 has 17 amino acids. The CDR3 loop reads CASSESRSGLSYNEQFF. CDR3 bases: TGCGCCAGCAGTGAGTCGAGGAGCGGGCTCTCCTACAATGAGCAGTTCTTC.

The chain joins TRBV5-1 to TRBJ1-6; 10 bases are shared with TRBD1. CDR1 and CDR2 (germline): SGHRS, YFSETQ. The CDR3 extends over 13 amino acids. Losses at the gene ends were 4 bases for V and 11 bases for J; bases not matched to a gene: 3. CDR3 region: CASSLTGGTPLHF. In nucleotides, the CDR3 is TGCGCCAGCAGCCTGACAGGGGGCACACCCCTCCACTTT.

In its sample, this clonotype was seen many times. The chain has TRBV5-1 and TRBJ2-7; the D gene is possibly TRBD2 (5 bases). This CDR3 region has 11 residues. V was pared by 0 bases and J by 7 bases, with 5 bases between. CDR1 and CDR2 (germline): SGHRS, YFSETQ. The CDR3 DNA reads TGCGCCAGCAGCTTGGGCGGGGAGCAGTACTTC. This encodes CASSLGGEQYF.

This clonotype was found a few times. The rearrangement uses TRBV27 and TRBJ2-1, with D possibly being TRBD1 (6 bases). Trimming stripped 5 bases from V and 11 bases from J, with 16 bases between. Germline CDR1 MNHEY, CDR2 SMNVEV (reference sequence). The CDR3 is 13 residues long. CDR3 sequence (DNA): TGTGCCAGCAGTATAACCGGGACACCCAAGCAGTTCTTC. It translates to CASSITGTPKQFF.

This clonotype was counted many times. V usage is TRBV6-2 or TRBV6-3 and J usage is TRBJ1-5; D perhaps matches TRBD1 (5 bases). Germline-derived CDR1 and CDR2 are MNHEY and SVGEGT. The CDR3 is 13 amino acids. V dropped 8 bases and J dropped 6 bases, with 14 bases sitting between them. CDR3 DNA sequence: TGTGCCAGCCTCCCCAGGGTCGGTCAGCCCCAGCATTTT. Protein product: CASLPRVGQPQHF.

This clonotype was seen a few times. The CDR3 here is CASKIGRGNEKLFF. CDR3 bases: TGTGCCAGCAAAATAGGCAGGGGAAATGAAAAACTGTTTTTT. The J gene is TRBJ1-4, the V gene TRBV2; the D gene is possibly TRBD1 (6 bases). The germline V and J ends were trimmed by 7 bases and 5 bases, with 14 bases remaining between them. CDR1 SNHLY and CDR2 FYNNEI come from the germline V gene. This CDR3 is built from 14 residues.